The T cell receptor beta chain described here comes from a study of beta chain features in type 1 diabetes. General study results and limits: A cDNA-based sequencing approach could over-represent cells with high TCR expression. For Type 1 diabetes patients, all four CD4+ subsets carried TCRB CDR3s that were moderately but significantly shorter.

Notes on this clone: Its antigen is unknown.

Investigators reverse transcribed all isolated RNA, so they sequenced expressed TCRB transcripts. Repertoires were generated with immunoSEQ multiplex PCR, while TCRdb's copy carries only in-frame clones and drops some. The table lists hundreds of thousands of clones, about an eighth of them singletons, with 0.035% to 0.045% in the top ten. The CDR3 runs to 12 residues. Germline CDR1 is SEHNR and CDR2 is FQNEAQ (reference sequence). V was pared by 4 bases and J by 7 bases, with 1 base of the junction left unmatched. The sample comprised naive CD4+ T cells from blood. The clonotype was recovered from a man aged 18 to 30 with type 1 diabetes. V is TRBV7-9 and J is TRBJ1-5; 7 positions agree with TRBD1. The CDR3 is CASSWTGQPQHF. The CDR3 DNA follows: TGTGCCAGCAGCTGGACAGGACAGCCCCAGCATTTT.